This is a list of T cell receptor beta chains from one sample in a study of cytomegalovirus exposure and HLA in healthy donors. Here immunoSEQ multiplex PCR was the method, and the copy in TCRdb shows in-frame clones only, minus some. The sample has tens of thousands of clones, roughly two thirds seen once. Sequenced: PBMCs. The receptors shown here come from a man between 25 and 39 years old in good health and CMV-seronegative. Each CDR3 is given with its conserved first and last residue. D genes are given only for firm matches. For some rows the clone size is stated as once, few or many, or as a class when expanded; others skip it.

TRBJ2-7	TRBD1	TRBV5-1	-	TGCGCCAGCAGCTATCGACAGGGGCTCGAGCAGTACTTC	CASSYRQGLEQYF
TRBJ1-1	-	TRBV11-2	-	TGTGCCAGCAGCTTAGTGGCCGCTAGTCTTGCTTTCTTT	CASSLVAASLAFF
TRBJ2-7	TRBD2	TRBV27	-	TGTGCCAGCAGTTTATCGCCGGGACTAGCTTCCGAGCAGTACTTC	CASSLSPGLASEQYF
TRBJ2-1	TRBD1	TRBV27	-	TGTGCCAGCAGTGACCGGGACAGGACGCTCTTC	CASSDRDRTLF
TRBJ1-1	-	TRBV19	-	TGTGCCACCGGGAGGTCCACTGAAGCTTTCTTT	CATGRSTEAFF
TRBJ2-7	-	TRBV27	-	TGTGCCAGCAGTTCCCCCGGGAGCCCTCGCGAGCAGTACTTC	CASSSPGSPREQYF
TRBJ1-5	-	TRBV6-5	once	TGTGCCAGCGGGCTAAGAAATCAGCCCCAGCATTTT	CASGLRNQPQHF
TRBJ1-1	-	TRBV6-5	-	TGTGCCAGCAGCGCCCAGGGTGGTTACACTGAAGCTTTCTTT	CASSAQGGYTEAFF
TRBJ1-1	TRBD1	TRBV10-3	-	TGTGCCACTGGACAGGGGGCGCCCATCACTGAAGCTTTCTTT	CATGQGAPITEAFF
TRBJ2-7	TRBD1	TRBV6-5	few	TGTGCCAGCAGTTCCGCACCGGGACAGGGAAGGCACGAGCAGTACTTC	CASSSAPGQGRHEQYF
TRBJ1-5	-	TRBV28	-	TGTGCCAGCAGTTTAAATATCCAGCCCCAGCATTTT	CASSLNIQPQHF
TRBJ2-7	TRBD2	TRBV11-2	-	TGTGCCAGCAGGCCCATATCACAGCGGGAATCCTCCGAGCAGTACTTC	CASRPISQRESSEQYF
TRBJ2-1	-	TRBV4-3	few	TGCGCCAGCAGCCAAGGGCCTAGAGCCAATGAGCAGTTCTTC	CASSQGPRANEQFF
TRBJ1-2	-	TRBV11-2	few	TGTGCCAGCAGCCCGCAGGGCGTTGACTATGGCTACACCTTC	CASSPQGVDYGYTF
TRBJ1-2	TRBD1	TRBV9	-	TGTGCCAGCAGTACAGGGGCTGGCTATGGCTACACCTTC	CASSTGAGYGYTF
TRBJ1-6	-	TRBV5-6	-	TGTGCCAGCAGCTTGGCCACCGTTCGGTCACCCCTCCACTTT	CASSLATVRSPLHF
TRBJ1-3	TRBD1	TRBV14	few	TGTGCCAGCAGCCGTATTCAGAGGGGACAGGGGGCTGGAAACACCATATATTTT	CASSRIQRGQGAGNTIYF
TRBJ2-7	TRBD2	TRBV7-2	medium-sized	TGTGCCAGCAGCTTAGCGCCACTAGCGGGGGCGTCCTACGAGCAGTACTTC	CASSLAPLAGASYEQYF
TRBJ2-5	-	TRBV5-1	-	TGCGCCAGCAGCTTGGCCGGGAACCAAGAGACCCAGTACTTC	CASSLAGNQETQYF
TRBJ2-7	-	TRBV18	-	TGTGCCAGCTCCCCATTATCCTACGAGCAGTACTTC	CASSPLSYEQYF
TRBJ1-1	TRBD1	TRBV25-1	few	TGTGCCAGCAGTGGGGACAGGGTGGTGAACACTGAAGCTTTCTTT	CASSGDRVVNTEAFF
TRBJ2-2	-	TRBV29-1	-	TGCAGCGCCCGGGGTAGGGCCTACACCGGGGAGCTGTTTTTT	CSARGRAYTGELFF
TRBJ2-7	-	TRBV29-1	once	TGCAGCGTGATCCCGAGTAGCTCCTACGAGCAGTACTTC	CSVIPSSSYEQYF
TRBJ1-1	-	TRBV28	-	TGTGCCAGCACCTCCCTCGAGGCTCTGCCTGAAGCTTTCTTT	CASTSLEALPEAFF
TRBJ2-1	TRBD1	TRBV6-5	-	TGTGCCAGCAGGGACAGGGGGAGCTCCTACAATGAGCAGTTCTTC	CASRDRGSSYNEQFF
TRBJ2-7	-	TRBV5-1	-	TGCGCCAGCAGCTTACTTAAGGAGGGGTCGGCGCAGTACTTC	CASSLLKEGSAQYF
TRBJ1-1	TRBD1	TRBV5-1	few	TGCGCCAGCAGCGACCAACCGGGACAGGCTGAAGCTTTCTTT	CASSDQPGQAEAFF
TRBJ2-2	TRBD1	TRBV29-1	-	TGCAGCGCACGGGACAGGGAATATGCCGGGGAGCTGTTTTTT	CSARDREYAGELFF
TRBJ1-5	-	TRBV4-1	-	TGCGCCAGCAGCCACGGCGGCGGGCGACCCCAGCATTTT	CASSHGGGRPQHF
TRBJ2-5	TRBD1	TRBV2	-	TGTGCCAGGTCGGGACAGACTCAAGAGACCCAGTACTTC	CARSGQTQETQYF
TRBJ2-7	-	TRBV7-6	-	TGTGCCAGCAGCCCGATGACAGGTGCGGACGAGCAGTACTTC	CASSPMTGADEQYF
TRBJ2-7	TRBD2	TRBV5-1	-	TGCGCCAGCAGCTTAAGCGGGGGTGCCTACGAGCAGTACTTC	CASSLSGGAYEQYF
TRBJ1-6	TRBD1	TRBV5-4	-	TGTGCCAGCAGACGCACCCCGGGACAGGGTTCCTATAATTCACCCCTCCACTTT	CASRRTPGQGSYNSPLHF
TRBJ1-1	-	TRBV27	-	TGTGCCAGCAGAAGATCCAGGGTAAACACTGAAGCTTTCTTT	CASRRSRVNTEAFF